These 20 T cell receptor beta chains were all obtained from the same sample, sequenced in a study. TCRdb reprocessed the 5' RACE reads via MiXCR and lists one record per CDR3 protein. The sample records more than 40,000 distinct CDR3 sequences, less than 30% being singletons. The sequenced material came from memory CD4+ T cells sorted from a lymph node. Subset reported: memory CD4+ T cells, CD4+CD45RO+CD25-. The receptors originated from a female donor with breast cancer.

This clonotype was found many times. The V call is TRBV5-1, the J call TRBJ1-2; D possibly corresponds to TRBD1 (6 bases). V lost 0 bases and J lost 5, with 11 bases in between. The CDR3 extends over 14 amino acids. Germline assignment: CDR1 SGHRS and CDR2 YFSETQ. The CDR3 sequence: CASSLEGELYGYTF. CDR3 bases: TGCGCCAGCAGCTTGGAGGGGGAGTTATATGGCTACACCTTC.

The CDR3 loop reads CASGTGGFNEQFF. The CDR3 coding sequence is TGCGCCAGCGGGACAGGGGGTTTCAATGAGCAGTTCTTC. This chain connects TRBV5-1 to TRBJ2-1, with 11 bases identical to TRBD1. The CDR3 has 13 residues. V lost 7 bases, J lost 6 bases, and 3 bases stayed unmatched. CDR1 SGHRS and CDR2 YFSETQ come from the germline V gene. Combining the CDR3 with reference TRBV5-1 and TRBJ2-1 gives the whole variable domain KAGVTQTPRYLIKTRGQQVTLSCSPISGHRSVSWYQQTPGQGLQFLFEYFSETQRNKGNFPGRFSGRQFSNSRSEMNVSTLELGDSALYLCASGTGGFNEQFFGPGTRLTVL.

This clonotype occurred a few times. The chain combines TRBV5-1 with TRBJ1-1, with no clear D. Trimming left V 1 base short and J 0 bases short, with 4 bases between. The germline gives CDR1 SGHRS, CDR2 YFSETQ. The length of the CDR3 is 13 residues. The CDR3 DNA reads TGCGCCAGCAGCTTGAGTCTGAACACTGAAGCTTTCTTT. Translation: CASSLSLNTEAFF.

The V and J genes are TRBV6-2 or TRBV6-3 and TRBJ2-1, with 8 bases aligning to TRBD2. The CDR3 runs 14 residues. V shed 10 bases, J shed 8 bases, and the junction held 13 bases outside the gene matches. Per the germline V gene, CDR1 is MNHEY and CDR2 is SVGEGT. CDR3 in DNA: TGTGCCACCGGTCCCAGCGGGAGATGGCATGAGCAGTTCTTC. Translation gives CATGPSGRWHEQFF.

This clonotype has ten or more counts. This chain uses TRBV5-1 with TRBJ1-1; 8 bases line up with TRBD1. CDR1 and CDR2 from the germline V gene are SGHRS and YFSETQ. This CDR3 region has 16 residues. With V trimmed by 0 bases and J by 3 bases, 7 bases remained unmatched. CDR3 DNA sequence: TGCGCCAGCAGCTTGGTTCAGGGGGCGGAGGACACTGAAGCTTTCTTT. Amino acid sequence: CASSLVQGAEDTEAFF.

The sample holds a few counts of this clonotype. The gene calls are TRBV30 and TRBJ2-2; 9 bases map to TRBD1. CDR1 and CDR2 (germline): GTSNPN, SVGIG (reference sequence). V shed 5 bases, J shed 2 bases, and the junction held 3 bases outside the gene matches. The CDR3 covers 14 residues. The CDR3 region is CAWDRGVNTGELFF. CDR3 in DNA: TGTGCCTGGGACAGGGGGGTCAACACCGGGGAGCTGTTTTTT.

V and J are TRBV12-3 or TRBV12-4 and TRBJ2-5; maybe TRBD2 (6 bases). The V and J ends lost 3 bases and 3 bases respectively, with 11 bases between them. The CDR3 extends over 14 amino acids. CDR3 protein: CASSFFSGEETQYF. CDR3 coding DNA: TGTGCCAGCAGTTTTTTTTCGGGAGAAGAGACCCAGTACTTC.

V gene TRBV4-2 combines with J gene TRBJ2-7, with 11 bases matching TRBD2. Unmatched junction bases numbered 6, after V lost 4 bases and J lost 4 bases. CDR3 length: 15 residues. Germline V gene lookup returns CDR1 LGHNA and CDR2 YNFKEQ. This CDR3 is CASSPSTSGKYEQYF. The CDR3 DNA reads TGTGCCAGCAGCCCCTCGACTAGCGGGAAATACGAGCAGTACTTC.

This clonotype was counted only a few times. This chain connects TRBV6-6 to TRBJ2-5; D is unresolved. The CDR3 runs 12 residues. The germline gives CDR1 MNHNY, CDR2 SVGAGI (reference sequence). V lost 6 bases, J lost 3 bases, and 8 bases lay in between. In DNA form, the CDR3 reads TGTGCCAGCAGACGACCCGAAGAGACCCAGTACTTC. Amino acids: CASRRPEETQYF.

The V and J genes are TRBV10-3 and TRBJ2-1, with D perhaps given as TRBD1 or TRBD2 (6 bases each). The V and J ends lost 3 bases and 5 bases respectively, with 20 bases between them. The CDR3 extends over 17 amino acids. Germline V gives CDR1 ENHRY, CDR2 SYGVKD. The CDR3 is CAISDIIGGVHDNEQFF. CDR3 sequence (DNA): TGTGCCATCAGTGATATCATCGGGGGCGTACATGACAATGAGCAGTTCTTC.

By share, this clonotype ranks as medium-sized. This sequence joins TRBV4-1 and TRBJ2-3, with TRBD2 matching over 9 bases. V dropped 4 bases and J dropped 5; count of bases not matched to a gene: 7. This CDR3 comprises 15 residues. Germline V gene sequence: CDR1 MGHRA, CDR2 YSYEKL. DNA of the CDR3: TGCGCCAGCAGCCTGACGGGACTAGCCGGAGATACGCAGTATTTT. Protein product: CASSLTGLAGDTQYF.

This clonotype appeared a few times. The chain recombines TRBV4-2 with TRBJ2-1; D may correspond to TRBD1 or TRBD2 (5 bases each). The CDR3 runs to 15 residues. From germline, CDR1 is LGHNA and CDR2 YNFKEQ. Trimming stripped 1 base from V and 4 bases from J, with 11 bases between. CDR3 residues: CASSQVGVGYNEQFF. The CDR3 DNA reads TGTGCCAGCAGCCAAGTGGGGGTGGGATACAATGAGCAGTTCTTC.

The sample holds a few counts of this clonotype. J is TRBJ1-6 and V is TRBV5-1; D possibly corresponds to TRBD1 (6 bases). The CDR3 extends over 15 amino acids. Germline V gives CDR1 SGHRS, CDR2 YFSETQ. The V end lost 4 bases, the J end lost 13 bases, and 21 bases lay between the germline ends. CDR3: CASSPGTPGELPLHF. The CDR3, as DNA: TGCGCCAGCAGCCCCGGGACACCGGGAGAGTTGCCCCTCCACTTT.

This clonotype came up a few times. The CDR3 sequence: CASSQAGDGANVLTF. DNA for the CDR3: TGCGCCAGCAGCCAAGCAGGGGACGGGGCCAACGTCCTGACTTTC. The rearrangement links TRBV4-1 to TRBJ2-6, with D maybe TRBD1 (6 bases). The length of the CDR3 is 15 residues. V lost 1 base and J 4 bases, leaving 8 bases between the germline ends. Germline V CDR1 and CDR2: MGHRA, YSYEKL.

J is TRBJ2-1 and V is TRBV5-6; 9 nucleotides agree with TRBD1. The ends lost 4 bases at V and 7 bases at J; junction bases unmatched: 12. The CDR3 is made up of 16 amino acids. CDR1 is SGHDT, CDR2 YYEEEE, per germline. This CDR3 reads CASSLFLDRGGNEQFF. In DNA, the CDR3 is TGTGCCAGCAGCCTTTTCTTGGACAGGGGAGGGAATGAGCAGTTCTTC. The whole variable domain, filled in from reference TRBV5-6 and TRBJ2-1, reads DAGVTQSPTHLIKTRGQQVTLRCSPKSGHDTVSWYQQALGQGPQFIFQYYEEEERQRGNFPDRFSGHQFPNYSSELNVNALLLGDSALYLCASSLFLDRGGNEQFFGPGTRLTVL.

The chain couples TRBV28 to TRBJ1-6; D unclear. This CDR3 spans 12 amino acids. CDR1 and CDR2 from the germline V gene are MDHEN and SYDVKM. V lost 3 bases and J lost 9, with 6 bases in between. This CDR3 reads CASSFGSSPLHF. Written as DNA, the CDR3 is TGTGCCAGCAGTTTTGGTAGTTCACCCCTCCACTTT.

The J gene is TRBJ2-7, the V gene TRBV28; D is perhaps TRBD2 (6 bases). The CDR3 covers 15 residues. Germline values: CDR1 MDHEN, CDR2 SYDVKM. Deletions cut 2 bases from V and 0 bases from J, with 11 bases between. The CDR3 loop is CASSLSGRSSYEQYF. In DNA, the CDR3 is TGTGCCAGCAGTTTAAGCGGGCGCTCCTCCTACGAGCAGTACTTC.

This clonotype turned up a few times. V usage is TRBV5-5 and J usage is TRBJ2-1; tentatively, D is TRBD2 (6 bases). Germline CDR1 reads SGHKS; CDR2 reads YYEKEE (reference sequence). Trimming removed 4 bases from V and 5 bases from J, with 19 bases in between. The CDR3 is made up of 16 amino acids. This CDR3 is CASSHRLGGFNNEQFF. DNA for the CDR3: TGTGCCAGCAGCCACAGACTAGGTGGCTTCAACAATGAGCAGTTCTTC.

This clonotype occurred a few times. The V gene is TRBV4-2, the J gene TRBJ1-5, with 9 bases matching TRBD1. V lost 5 bases to trimming and J lost 6 bases; unmatched junction nucleotides: 11. CDR1 is LGHNA, CDR2 YNFKEQ, per germline. CDR3 length: 16 amino acids. CDR3 protein: CASSASWDREVQPQHF. DNA of the CDR3: TGTGCCAGCAGCGCAAGCTGGGACAGGGAGGTTCAGCCCCAGCATTTT.

J is TRBJ1-2 and V is TRBV6-6; D is ambiguous. Germline CDR1 MNHNY, CDR2 SVGAGI (reference sequence). V was trimmed by 2 bases and J by 2 bases, leaving 9 bases between them. CDR3 length: 14 residues. This chain's CDR3 is CASSYVDVNYGYTF. In nucleotides, the CDR3 is TGTGCCAGCAGTTACGTGGACGTAAACTATGGCTACACCTTC.